This T cell receptor (beta chain) stems from a study of T cell changes during pregnancy in multiple sclerosis. Sequencing used immunoSEQ multiplex PCR; TCRdb keeps in-frame clones, though not all of them. The sample includes some 95,000 clones, 85% to 95% seen only once; the top ten take roughly 2.7%. The germline V gene encodes CDR1 MNHEY and CDR2 SVGAGI. The CDR3 has 15 amino acids. V dropped 0 bases and J dropped 5 bases, with 13 bases sitting between them. This TCR was recovered from a female donor with multiple sclerosis, enrolled in a pregnancy study. Sequencing used peripheral blood, obtained in the first trimester of pregnancy. The rearrangement joins TRBV6-5 to TRBJ1-2; D might be TRBD1 (6 bases). CDR3 residues: CASSYSTGGPYGYTF. The CDR3 DNA is TGTGCCAGCAGTTACTCCACGGGGGGGCCGTATGGCTACACCTTC.